This passage covers 23 T cell receptor beta chains from one sample sequenced in a study of T-cell memory formation after mild COVID-19. Via MiXCR, TCRdb re-called the 5' RACE reads, giving one row per CDR3 protein. The repertoire holds approximately 300,000 distinct CDR3 sequences, with approximately 15% as singletons. Material: PBMCs or a T cell subset sorted from them (not recorded which). The receptors stem from a man aged 18 to 30 who had mild COVID-19 (a few samples of this study predate the infection). Cell type and time point are not known.

This clonotype has only a few counts. The rearrangement links TRBV20-1 to TRBJ1-2, with D hard to call. The V end was cut by 1 base, the J end by 8 bases, with 8 bases between. The germline CDR1 and CDR2 sequences are DFQATT and SNEGSKA (reference sequence). There are 11 residues in the CDR3. CDR3 sequence reads: CSARVQRGYTF. CDR3 in DNA: TGCAGTGCTAGAGTACAGCGGGGCTACACCTTC.

This clonotype was recorded at least ten times. V usage is TRBV20-1 and J usage is TRBJ2-7; tentatively, D is TRBD2 (7 bases). The CDR3 length is 11 residues. V shed 5 bases and J shed 7 bases, with 12 bases lying between them. The germline V gene encodes CDR1 DFQATT and CDR2 SNEGSKA (reference sequence). The CDR3 bases are TGCAGTGCTCCCGGGGGGCGGGAGCAGTACGTC. As protein: CSAPGGREQYV.

V gene TRBV11-1 combines with J gene TRBJ2-3; 9 positions agree with TRBD2. Germline V gene sequence: CDR1 SGHAT, CDR2 FQDESV (reference sequence). The CDR3 covers 16 residues. V lost 1 base, J lost 2 bases, and 4 bases stayed unmatched. The chain's CDR3 is CASSLVAGAITDTQYF. CDR3 nucleotides: TGTGCCAGCAGCTTAGTAGCGGGGGCGATCACAGATACGCAGTATTTT.

The gene calls are TRBV18 and TRBJ1-5; TRBD1 matches 7 bases. Germline V CDR1 and CDR2: KGHSH, LQKENI. The V segment lost 6 bases and the J segment 0 bases; nucleotides outside the gene matches: 11. The CDR3 contains 17 residues. CDR3 loop: CASSATGTGYSNQPQHF. CDR3 coding DNA: TGTGCCAGCTCCGCGACAGGGACGGGATATAGCAATCAGCCCCAGCATTTT.

This clonotype was seen ten or more times. CDR3 DNA sequence: TGTGCCAGCAGCGGGGGGGCGAACACCGGGGAGCTGTTTTTT. This translates into CASSGGANTGELFF. V gene TRBV28 combines with J gene TRBJ2-2; 8 bases align to TRBD2. Germline V CDR1 and CDR2: MDHEN, SYDVKM. The CDR3 extends over 14 amino acids. After removal of 6 bases from V and 0 bases from J, the junction contained 0 bases not matched to a gene.

In its sample, this clonotype was seen a few times. V gene TRBV20-1 combines with J gene TRBJ1-5, with no clear D. The germline V gene encodes CDR1 DFQATT and CDR2 SNEGSKA (reference sequence). The V gene lost 1 base and the J gene lost 1 base, with 8 bases spanning the gap. This CDR3 has 14 amino acids. The CDR3 DNA reads as TGCAGTGCTAGAGTCCGGGGAAGCAATCAGCCCCAGCATTTT. Amino acids: CSARVRGSNQPQHF.

This chain links TRBV10-3 with TRBJ2-3; D unclear. Trimming took 4 bases from V and 3 from J, leaving 8 bases between them. CDR1 is ENHRY and CDR2 is SYGVKD in the germline V gene. The CDR3 totals 13 residues. CDR3 loop: CAISAYSTDTQYF. The CDR3 nucleotides read TGTGCCATCAGTGCCTACTCGACAGATACGCAGTATTTT.

CDR3 nucleotides: TGTGCCAGCAGTTTTTTAGCGGGGGCAGATACGCAGTATTTT. As protein: CASSFLAGADTQYF. V is TRBV12-3 or TRBV12-4 and J is TRBJ2-3; 9 nucleotides align to TRBD2. J lost 4 bases, V lost 3 bases, and 2 bases had no gene match. The CDR3 sequence is 14 residues long.

This clonotype was seen a few times. The chain uses TRBV27 and TRBJ2-7; maybe TRBD1 (6 bases). The CDR3 length is 15 residues. The ends were cut back, 10 bases at V and 2 bases at J, with 21 bases in the middle. Germline CDR1 MNHEY, CDR2 SMNVEV (reference sequence). The CDR3 sequence: CAIAKSRTEPYEQYF. CDR3 DNA: TGTGCCATCGCTAAAAGCCGGACAGAGCCCTACGAGCAGTACTTC.

This clonotype was counted between two and nine times. The chain links TRBV6-6 to TRBJ2-5, with a possible D match to TRBD1 (5 bases). CDR3 length: 11 residues. Germline CDR1 reads MNHNY; CDR2 reads SVGAGI (reference sequence). V lost 6 bases and J lost 4, with 6 bases in between. The CDR3: CASRGPETQYF. The CDR3 DNA reads TGTGCCAGCAGGGGGCCAGAGACCCAGTACTTC.

This clonotype has only a few counts. This rearrangement joins TRBV2 to TRBJ1-6; possible D gene TRBD1, 5 bases. Germline V gives CDR1 SNHLY, CDR2 FYNNEI. The CDR3 has 14 amino acids. Deletions cut 7 bases from V and 7 bases from J, with 14 bases between. The CDR3 DNA sequence: TGTGCCAGCACGGTGGGGCTTCGGAATTCACCCCTCCACTTT. It translates to CASTVGLRNSPLHF.

This clonotype was detected ten times or more. V gene TRBV4-2 combines with J gene TRBJ2-1, with 10 bases lining up with TRBD2. The CDR3 covers 15 residues. The V gene end was trimmed by 1 base and the J gene end by 8 bases; junction bases not matched to a gene: 5. Per the germline V gene, CDR1 is LGHNA and CDR2 is YNFKEQ. The CDR3 loop reads CASSQGAGGLDEQFF. In DNA form, the CDR3 reads TGTGCCAGCAGCCAAGGAGCGGGGGGGCTTGATGAGCAGTTCTTC.

The genes are TRBV5-1 and TRBJ2-7; weak D call: TRBD1 (6 bases). Trimming left V 2 bases short and J 2 bases short, with 11 bases between. CDR3 size: 14 residues. Germline lookup yields CDR1 SGHRS and CDR2 YFSETQ. The CDR3 DNA is TGCGCCAGCAGCTTACAGGGTCCCACCTACGAGCAGTACTTC. Its translation is CASSLQGPTYEQYF.

This clonotype was seen only a few times. This chain connects TRBV6-6 to TRBJ2-1, with TRBD2 identical over 14 bases. The CDR3 is 16 amino acids. Germline V gene lookup returns CDR1 MNHNY and CDR2 SVGAGI (reference sequence). The trim removed 5 bases at V and 9 bases at J, leaving 9 bases unmatched. The CDR3 DNA is TGTGCCAGCAGTCCCTCCCGGACTAGCGGGGGGAGTGAGCAGTTCTTC. It is translated as CASSPSRTSGGSEQFF.

In this sample, this clonotype turned up a few times. CDR3 region: CASSYGWGLDTDTQYF. CDR3 in DNA: TGTGCCAGCAGTTACGGTTGGGGGCTAGATACAGATACGCAGTATTTT. The J gene is TRBJ2-3, the V gene TRBV6-2 or TRBV6-3; D is perhaps TRBD1 (6 bases). This CDR3 is 16 amino acids long. Germline CDR1 MNHEY, CDR2 SVGEGT. Trimming cost V 2 bases and J 3 bases, with 15 bases left between them.

This chain joins TRBV5-4 and TRBJ2-1; possible D gene TRBD2, 5 bases. Germline lookup yields CDR1 SGHNT and CDR2 YYREEE (reference sequence). Between the trimmed V and J ends, which lost 0 bases and 8 bases, there was a span of 6 bases. CDR3 length: 12 residues. The CDR3 loop reads CASSLVLDEQFF. For the CDR3, the DNA is TGTGCCAGCAGCTTGGTACTAGATGAGCAGTTCTTC.

This clonotype was recorded a few times. The chain recombines TRBV9 with TRBJ1-3; D is perhaps TRBD1 (5 bases). The CDR3 has 14 residues. Germline assignment: CDR1 SGDLS and CDR2 YYNGEE. With 3 bases removed from V and 4 bases from J, the gap between germline ends came to 11 bases. The DNA for the CDR3 is TGTGCCAGCAGCGCGAACGACAGAGGAAACACCATATATTTT. It codes for CASSANDRGNTIYF.

This clonotype was picked up many times. V is TRBV27 and J is TRBJ2-5; the D gene could be TRBD1 or TRBD2 (5 bases each). The germline CDR1 and CDR2 sequences are MNHEY and SMNVEV (reference sequence). The ends were cut back, 3 bases at V and 1 base at J, with 12 bases in the middle. The CDR3 runs to 15 residues. The CDR3 DNA reads TGTGCCAGCAGTTTTCGGGGCCGCAGCCAAGAGACCCAGTACTTC. Its protein is CASSFRGRSQETQYF.

This clonotype was seen a few times. The chain joins TRBV6-1 to TRBJ1-1; perhaps TRBD1 as D (5 bases). Germline CDR1 is MNHNS and CDR2 is SASEGT. CDR3 length: 13 residues. Trimming shortened V by 8 bases and J by 2 bases, and 12 bases separated the two germline ends. The CDR3 nucleotides read TGTGCCAGCCTCAGAAGGGGTAACACTGAAGCTTTCTTT. Protein sequence: CASLRRGNTEAFF.

This clonotype was recorded a few times. The rearrangement links TRBV9 to TRBJ2-3; D is unclear. With 5 bases removed from V and 2 bases from J, the gap between germline ends came to 15 bases. CDR3 length: 15 amino acids. Per the germline V gene, CDR1 is SGDLS and CDR2 is YYNGEE. DNA for the CDR3: TGTGCCAGCAGTCCGACGGGTGTTTACACAGATACGCAGTATTTT. Encoded protein: CASSPTGVYTDTQYF.

The chain combines TRBV20-1 with TRBJ2-1; no reliable D call. The V and J ends lost 6 bases and 9 bases respectively, with 18 bases between them. CDR3 size: 13 residues. Germline assignment: CDR1 DFQATT and CDR2 SNEGSKA (reference sequence). The CDR3 DNA reads as TGCAGTGCCGCCACTATCTCCCGGCGTGAGCAGTTCTTC. This sequence encodes CSAATISRREQFF.

The gene calls are TRBV6-5 and TRBJ1-2; 9 nucleotides align to TRBD1. This CDR3 is 17 amino acids long. CDR1 is MNHEY and CDR2 is SVGAGI in the germline V gene. Trimming cost V 0 bases and J 2 bases; bases outside gene matches: 7. CDR3 sequence: CASSYSNRGQLNYGYTF. CDR3 coding DNA: TGTGCCAGCAGTTACTCTAACAGGGGGCAATTAAACTATGGCTACACCTTC.

The V gene is TRBV5-1, the J gene TRBJ1-2; no definite D call. The CDR3 is 11 residues long. Trimming shortened V by 4 bases and J by 8 bases, and 9 bases separated the two germline ends. Looked up from germline, CDR1 is SGHRS and CDR2 is YFSETQ. The CDR3 reads CASSPGGGYTF. Written as DNA, the CDR3 is TGCGCCAGCAGCCCGGGCGGGGGCTACACCTTC.